This TCR beta chain came from a study of cytomegalovirus exposure and HLA in healthy donors. The study's findings and limits: Available immune exposure information covered CMV serostatus only. By HLA locus, TCR association rates varied in a later analysis, with DRB1 showing the most and HLA-C the fewest. An analysis was carried out later, and it reportedly showed fewer N-insertions in an Asian-associated ancestry cluster than the approximately 660-donor mean. Highly shared sequence variants in one cluster were likely a sequencing artifact.

J gave up 0 bases and V 5 bases, and 7 bases lay outside the gene matches. CDR3 length: 16 residues. Germline CDR1 SGHVS, CDR2 FQNEAQ. In regard to this clone: Its antigen is still unknown.

PCR amplification relied on 60 Vbeta primers (plus 13 Jbeta primers). The table came from immunoSEQ multiplex PCR; TCRdb's copy has only in-frame clones and leaves some out. The sample totals more than 130,000 clones. The sequence derives from a man aged 35 to 55 in good health and CMV-seronegative. Sample: PBMCs. V is TRBV7-8 and J is TRBJ1-1; TRBD1 matches 9 bases. DNA for the CDR3: TGTGCCAGCAGCATCCGGGACAGGGTCATGAACACTGAAGCTTTCTTT. This codes for CASSIRDRVMNTEAFF.